Shown below are 6 T cell receptor beta chains from a single sample sequenced in a study of shared clonotypes between healthy human individuals (TCRdb year 2020). The library came from the immunoSEQ multiplex PCR assay. This is the immuneACCESS table as TCRdb keeps it, with only in-frame sequences that have V and J called. A part of the clones is gone; compared with another copy, unresolved V genes explain less than half, and the rest is unexplained. The sample table lists nearly 1 million clones, approximately 76% of them with a count of one. The top ten constitute approximately 1.5% of the sample. Sequencing was carried out using memory CD4+ T cells sorted from blood. Taken with the paper, the label for cell subset or site translates to: CD45RA-negative fraction. The receptors originated from a man between 18 and 29 years old in good health.

The rearrangement joins TRBV6-1 to TRBJ1-5, with D unresolved. Between the trimmed V and J ends, which lost 7 bases and 1 base, there was a span of 11 bases. The germline V gene encodes CDR1 MNHNS and CDR2 SASEGT. This CDR3 comprises 14 residues. The CDR3 DNA reads as TGTGCCAGCAAGACCACAATGAGCAATCAGCCCCAGCATTTT. It encodes CASKTTMSNQPQHF.

This clone was seen a handful of times. The J gene is TRBJ2-5, the V gene TRBV6-5, with 7 bases matching TRBD2. Germline lookup yields CDR1 MNHEY and CDR2 SVGAGI. The CDR3 is 15 amino acids. Germline trimming cut 0 bases from V and 4 bases from J; bases unmatched to any gene: 5. CDR3 amino acids: CASSYSRGGGETQYF. In nucleotides, the CDR3 is TGTGCCAGCAGTTACTCCCGCGGGGGAGGAGAGACCCAGTACTTC.

Notes on this clone: Other DNA sequences in this sample translate to the same CDR3. The chain employs TRBV5-1 and TRBJ2-5, with 8 positions matching TRBD1. Germline V gene lookup returns CDR1 SGHRS and CDR2 YFSETQ. There are 14 residues in the CDR3. Trimming cost V 3 bases and J 4 bases; bases outside gene matches: 5. CDR3 nucleotide sequence: TGCGCCAGCAGCTCGACAGGGGTGGTAGAGACCCAGTACTTC. This translates into CASSSTGVVETQYF.

This clone was picked up one time. This sequence joins TRBV5-5 and TRBJ2-7; 9 bases align to TRBD1. CDR3 size: 16 residues. The germline CDR1 and CDR2 sequences are SGHKS and YYEKEE (reference sequence). The trim removed 0 bases at V and 0 bases at J, leaving 4 bases unmatched. CDR3 region: CASSLETTGGSYEQYF. CDR3 DNA: TGTGCCAGCAGCTTGGAGACGACAGGGGGCTCCTACGAGCAGTACTTC.

The V gene is TRBV10-3, the J gene TRBJ2-6; D might be TRBD1 or TRBD2, each matching 5 bases. The CDR3 runs to 17 residues. The V and J ends lost 7 bases and 0 bases respectively, with 16 bases between them. Germline loops: CDR1 ENHRY, CDR2 SYGVKD. CDR3 DNA: TGTGCCATCACTCCGGGACGGATGACCTCTGGGGCCAACGTCCTGACTTTC. It is translated as CAITPGRMTSGANVLTF.

The count of this clone is one. The CDR3 loop reads CASRAGTGVSYEQYF. CDR3 in DNA: TGTGCCAGCAGAGCCGGGACAGGGGTTTCCTACGAGCAGTACTTC. The rearrangement uses TRBV2 and TRBJ2-7; 10 bases are shared with TRBD1. The J segment lost 1 base and the V segment lost 6 bases, leaving 6 bases of the junction unmatched. The CDR3 is made up of 15 amino acids. Germline V gene lookup returns CDR1 SNHLY and CDR2 FYNNEI.